The 32 T cell receptor beta chains in this list originate from one sample, sequenced in a study of blood T cell repertoires in COVID-19 (dated by TCRdb to about 2020). The library came from the immunoSEQ multiplex PCR assay. As stored in TCRdb, this immuneACCESS dataset retains in-frame rearrangements with V and J assigned. A fraction of the clones does not appear; measured against another copy, unresolved V genes explain less than half of the discrepancy, and the remainder lacks a known reason. The sample table lists more than 40,000 clones, roughly nine tenths of them with a count of one. The ten largest make up just over 5% of the sample. The sample comprised peripheral blood. The receptors here all came from a man between 65 and 79 years old with acute or convalescent COVID-19.

This clone is a singleton in its sample. This chain joins TRBV14 and TRBJ1-3; TRBD1 agrees at 9 bases. CDR1 and CDR2 from the germline V gene are SGHDN and FVKESK. V gave up 4 bases and J gave up 4 bases; unmatched junction bases: 26. The CDR3 extends over 22 amino acids. The CDR3 region is CASSPGVGQGPRGPLRGNTIYF. The CDR3 bases are TGTGCCAGCAGCCCAGGGGTCGGACAGGGGCCGAGGGGGCCTCTCCGCGGAAACACCATATATTTT.

J is TRBJ1-2 and V is TRBV5-1; 7 positions agree with TRBD1. Per the germline V gene, CDR1 is SGHRS and CDR2 is YFSETQ. The CDR3 consists of 14 residues. V shed 4 bases and J 1 base; nucleotides not matched to a gene: 4. CDR3 sequence reads: CASSPDRVNYGYTF. DNA of the CDR3: TGCGCCAGCAGCCCCGACAGGGTTAACTATGGCTACACCTTC.

This clone was recorded a few times. The gene calls are TRBV5-8 and TRBJ1-5; 7 bases agree with TRBD1. CDR3 length: 17 residues. J was trimmed by 4 bases and V by 2 bases; bases with no gene match: 12. CDR1 SGHTS and CDR2 YDEGEE come from the germline V gene. CDR3 nucleotides: TGTGCCAGCAGCTTCGGGAAGGGGGCGCGAACAAATCAGCCCCAGCATTTT. It is translated as CASSFGKGARTNQPQHF.

The gene calls are TRBV5-4 and TRBJ2-5; 8 nucleotides match TRBD1. This CDR3 spans 16 amino acids. Losses at the gene ends were 3 bases for V and 2 bases for J; bases not matched to a gene: 9. The germline V gene has CDR1 SGHNT and CDR2 YYREEE (reference sequence). The CDR3 spells CASSWTGGTGQETQYF. CDR3 nucleotides: TGTGCCAGCAGCTGGACCGGCGGGACAGGACAAGAGACCCAGTACTTC.

The chain has TRBV7-8 and TRBJ1-1; a weak D match, TRBD1 (5 bases). CDR1 SGHVS and CDR2 FQNEAQ come from the germline V gene. V was trimmed by 5 bases and J by 3 bases, leaving 16 bases between them. This CDR3 spans 15 amino acids. CDR3 sequence reads: CASSPTGGGYTEAFF. CDR3 coding DNA: TGTGCCAGCAGCCCTACGGGCGGGGGATACACTGAAGCTTTCTTT.

The genes are TRBV27 and TRBJ1-5; unclear D gene. The CDR3 runs to 15 residues. Germline CDR1 MNHEY, CDR2 SMNVEV (reference sequence). Trimming left V 3 bases short and J 3 bases short, with 12 bases between. Here the CDR3 reads CASSLDRNYNQPQHF. In nucleotides, the CDR3 is TGTGCCAGCAGTTTGGATCGGAACTACAATCAGCCCCAGCATTTT.

The V and J genes are TRBV18 and TRBJ2-6; 10 nucleotides line up with TRBD2. V was clipped by 4 bases and J by 0 bases; unmatched bases: 6. The CDR3 consists of 18 residues. The germline CDR1 and CDR2 sequences are KGHSH and LQKENI. The chain's CDR3 is CASSLLAGALSGANVLTF. The CDR3 DNA reads as TGTGCCAGCTCACTTCTAGCGGGGGCCCTCTCTGGGGCCAACGTCCTGACTTTC.

The V gene is TRBV28, the J gene TRBJ2-6; D gene ambiguous. CDR3 length equals 17 residues. Trimming stripped 3 bases from V and 1 base from J, with 13 bases between. Germline V gives CDR1 MDHEN, CDR2 SYDVKM. This CDR3 reads CASSFVRTESGANVLTF. DNA for the CDR3: TGTGCCAGCAGTTTCGTTCGTACGGAGTCTGGGGCCAACGTCCTGACTTTC.

The gene calls are TRBV6-5 and TRBJ2-1; D is perhaps TRBD1 (6 bases). The CDR3 is made up of 13 amino acids. CDR1 is MNHEY, CDR2 SVGAGI, per germline. V gave up 7 bases and J gave up 1 base, with 8 bases separating them. CDR3 in DNA: TGTGCCAGCACCGACAGGTCCTACAATGAGCAGTTCTTC. Protein sequence: CASTDRSYNEQFF.

The gene calls are TRBV2 and TRBJ1-6, with a weak D call TRBD1 (6 bases). The CDR3 is 14 amino acids. The germline V and J ends were trimmed by 3 bases and 10 bases, with 13 bases remaining between them. CDR1 and CDR2 (germline): SNHLY, FYNNEI. DNA for the CDR3: TGTGCCAGCAGTGAGTTACAGGGTCGGTCACCCCTCCACTTT. Protein: CASSELQGRSPLHF. Based on the CDR3 plus reference TRBV2 and TRBJ1-6, the full variable domain is EPEVTQTPSHQVTQMGQEVILRCVPISNHLYFYWYRQILGQKVEFLVSFYNNEISEKSEIFDDQFSVERPDGSNFTLKIRSTKLEDSAMYFCASSELQGRSPLHFGNGTRLTVT.

CDR3 in DNA: TGTGCCAGCAGTGACCCCGGGACTAGCGGGGGCATTCAGTACTTC. Translation gives CASSDPGTSGGIQYF. The rearrangement links TRBV25-1 to TRBJ2-4; TRBD2 matches at 14 bases. The ends lost 3 bases at V and 9 bases at J; junction bases unmatched: 4. Germline CDR1 and CDR2: MGHDK and SYGVNS. The CDR3 is 15 amino acids.

This clone appeared a single time. The chain employs TRBV4-3 and TRBJ1-5; a possible D gene is TRBD1 (5 bases). The length of the CDR3 is 14 residues. Germline values: CDR1 LGHNA, CDR2 YSLEER. Trimming took off 4 bases at V and 0 bases at J, with 7 bases between the two ends. Here the CDR3 reads CASSPDSSNQPQHF. The CDR3 DNA follows: TGCGCCAGCAGCCCTGACAGTAGCAATCAGCCCCAGCATTTT.

The J gene is TRBJ1-2, the V gene TRBV24-1; 7 bases agree with TRBD1. Per germline, CDR1 KGHDR and CDR2 SFDVKD. The ends lost 6 bases at V and 3 bases at J; junction bases unmatched: 12. CDR3 size: 16 residues. This CDR3 reads CATSLGGRGEDYGYTF. The CDR3 DNA sequence: TGTGCCACCAGTTTGGGGGGCAGGGGGGAAGACTATGGCTACACCTTC.

The chain uses TRBV6-2 or TRBV6-3 and TRBJ2-7, with D unresolved. V lost 2 bases and J lost 3, with 11 bases in between. The germline V gene encodes CDR1 MNHEY and CDR2 SVGEGT. The CDR3 loop spans 14 amino acids. Written as DNA, the CDR3 is TGTGCCAGCAGTTACCAACCGTCTATCTACGAGCAGTACTTC. Its protein product is CASSYQPSIYEQYF.

CDR3 protein: CASSPGQLIGYTF. As DNA, the CDR3 is TGTGCCAGCAGCCCGGGACAACTTATCGGCTACACCTTC. The chain carries TRBV2 and TRBJ1-2; D may be TRBD1 (6 bases). The V gene lost 6 bases and the J gene lost 8 bases, with 16 bases spanning the gap. Germline V gene sequence: CDR1 SNHLY, CDR2 FYNNEI. The CDR3 loop spans 13 amino acids.

The genes are TRBV13 and TRBJ2-5; 8 bases line up with TRBD1. The CDR3 has 17 residues. The trim removed 2 bases at V and 1 base at J, leaving 9 bases unmatched. Germline V lookup: CDR1 PRHDT, CDR2 FYEKMQ (reference sequence). In nucleotides, the CDR3 is TGTGCCAGCAGCTTAATGTCCGGGACAGGAGGCCAAGAGACCCAGTACTTC. Encoded protein: CASSLMSGTGGQETQYF.

This clone is deemed hyperexpanded. The genes are TRBV3-1 (or the pseudogene TRBV3-2) and TRBJ2-2; D might be TRBD2 (6 bases). Trimming stripped 0 bases from V and 9 bases from J, with 17 bases between. Germline V gene data show CDR1 as LGHDT and CDR2 as YNNKEL (reference sequence). CDR3 length: 16 residues. The CDR3 protein is CASSQDGGGWDRELFF. For the CDR3, the DNA is TGTGCCAGCAGCCAAGATGGCGGAGGGTGGGATAGGGAGCTGTTTTTT.

The rearrangement joins TRBV6-6 to TRBJ1-1, with D perhaps TRBD1 (5 bases). V lost 7 bases and J lost 1, with 16 bases in between. The CDR3 loop spans 15 amino acids. CDR1 and CDR2 (germline): MNHNY, SVGAGI (reference sequence). The CDR3 protein is CASNGGGRRNTEAFF. CDR3 in DNA: TGTGCCAGCAACGGGGGTGGCAGGAGGAACACTGAAGCTTTCTTT.

The chain employs TRBV18 and TRBJ2-7, with D perhaps matching TRBD2 (5 bases). Germline V gives CDR1 KGHSH, CDR2 LQKENI. The CDR3 consists of 12 residues. Trimming cost V 3 bases and J 5 bases, with 8 bases left between them. The CDR3 loop is CASSPQRDEQYF. The CDR3 nucleotides read TGTGCCAGCTCACCTCAGAGGGACGAGCAGTACTTC.

The chain carries TRBV7-2 and TRBJ2-7, with D possibly matching TRBD1 (6 bases). V lost 5 bases and J 2 bases, leaving 16 bases between the germline ends. This CDR3 comprises 15 residues. Per the germline V gene, CDR1 is SGHTA and CDR2 is FQGNSA. The CDR3 is CASSKAGTSAYEQYF. CDR3 nucleotide sequence: TGTGCCAGCAGCAAAGCCGGGACAAGTGCCTACGAGCAGTACTTC.

The V call is TRBV4-2, the J call TRBJ1-2, with D possibly TRBD1 on 5 matching bases. The V gene lost 0 bases and the J gene lost 9 bases, with 11 bases spanning the gap. This CDR3 comprises 13 residues. Germline CDR1 and CDR2: LGHNA and YNFKEQ. The CDR3 DNA reads as TGTGCCAGCAGCCAAGAGGGGGGGTGGAGCTACACCTTC. Protein product: CASSQEGGWSYTF.

V and J are TRBV4-1 and TRBJ2-5, with TRBD1 identical over 7 bases. V gave up 4 bases and J gave up 1 base; unmatched junction bases: 9. The CDR3 contains 16 residues. CDR1 is MGHRA, CDR2 YSYEKL, per germline. In DNA form, the CDR3 reads TGCGCCAGCAGCCCGCGACAGGGAAGCCCCCAAGAGACCCAGTACTTC. Protein product: CASSPRQGSPQETQYF.

The chain recombines TRBV19 with TRBJ1-3; D perhaps matches TRBD1 (5 bases). This CDR3 is 13 amino acids long. Trimming took 3 bases from V and 7 from J, leaving 10 bases between them. Germline V lookup: CDR1 LNHDA, CDR2 SQIVND (reference sequence). CDR3 in amino acids: CASSIAGSNTIYF. The DNA for the CDR3 is TGTGCCAGTAGTATCGCAGGGTCCAACACCATATATTTT.

The chain links TRBV7-3 to TRBJ1-1; D unclear. CDR1 and CDR2 from the germline V gene are SGHTA and FQGTGA. The CDR3 is made up of 13 amino acids. Trimming took off 8 bases at V and 1 base at J, with 11 bases between the two ends. CDR3 protein: CASRVQENTEAFF. The CDR3 DNA reads TGTGCCAGCCGTGTCCAGGAGAACACTGAAGCTTTCTTT.

The chain carries TRBV7-8 and TRBJ2-2, with TRBD1 matching over 7 bases. Per the germline V gene, CDR1 is SGHVS and CDR2 is FQNEAQ. With V trimmed by 3 bases and J by 1 base, 8 bases remained unmatched. The CDR3 sequence is 17 residues long. CDR3 region: CASSLPTDRVNTGELFF. CDR3 nucleotides: TGTGCCAGCAGCTTGCCCACCGACAGGGTGAACACCGGGGAGCTGTTTTTT.

The rearrangement links TRBV19 to TRBJ2-5, with 8 bases aligning to TRBD1. The germline gives CDR1 LNHDA, CDR2 SQIVND (reference sequence). With 5 bases clipped from V and 4 bases from J, the junction kept 6 bases outside the gene matches. The CDR3 has 14 residues. This CDR3 is CASSPPDRVETQYF. CDR3 coding DNA: TGTGCCAGTAGTCCCCCGGACAGGGTAGAGACCCAGTACTTC.

The chain recombines TRBV18 with TRBJ1-4; 12 nucleotides match TRBD1. CDR1 and CDR2 (germline): KGHSH, LQKENI. This CDR3 spans 16 amino acids. With V trimmed by 1 base and J by 8 bases, 5 bases remained unmatched. CDR3 nucleotides: TGTGCCAGCTCACCACAACCGGGACAGGGGGCAGAAAAACTGTTTTTT. It is translated as CASSPQPGQGAEKLFF.

The chain carries TRBV5-1 and TRBJ1-1; D possibly corresponds to TRBD1 (6 bases). The V gene lost 4 bases and the J gene lost 0 bases, with 13 bases spanning the gap. The CDR3 loop spans 15 amino acids. Germline assignment: CDR1 SGHRS and CDR2 YFSETQ. The CDR3 DNA sequence: TGCGCCAGCAGCATACAGGGTGGCATGAACACTGAAGCTTTCTTT. This gives the protein CASSIQGGMNTEAFF. The variable domain in full, with the rest retrieved from reference TRBV5-1 and TRBJ1-1, is KAGVTQTPRYLIKTRGQQVTLSCSPISGHRSVSWYQQTPGQGLQFLFEYFSETQRNKGNFPGRFSGRQFSNSRSEMNVSTLELGDSALYLCASSIQGGMNTEAFFGQGTRLTVV.

V and J are TRBV14 and TRBJ2-7, with TRBD2 identical over 8 bases. Trimming took 4 bases from V and 3 from J; bases not matched to a gene: 17. Looked up from germline, CDR1 is SGHDN and CDR2 is FVKESK. This CDR3 comprises 18 residues. The CDR3 DNA reads TGTGCCAGCAGCCCGAGGACTAGCCGGGGGGCCGCTAACTACGAGCAGTACTTC. This encodes CASSPRTSRGAANYEQYF.

The CDR3 here is CASSLMGGPTDTQYF. Written as DNA, the CDR3 is TGTGCCAGCAGCCTTATGGGGGGACCAACAGATACGCAGTATTTT. The rearrangement uses TRBV7-3 and TRBJ2-3, with D perhaps matching TRBD2 (6 bases). Trimming took 5 bases from V and 3 from J, leaving 15 bases between them. The CDR3 consists of 15 residues. Germline V gene sequence: CDR1 SGHTA, CDR2 FQGTGA.

This chain connects TRBV27 to TRBJ2-5; perhaps TRBD1 as D (6 bases). V dropped 7 bases and J dropped 5 bases, with 17 bases sitting between them. This CDR3 region has 14 residues. The germline gives CDR1 MNHEY, CDR2 SMNVEV (reference sequence). The DNA for the CDR3 is TGTGCCAGCAACAGTCTGGCAGGGGACGAGACCCAGTACTTC. It is translated as CASNSLAGDETQYF.

The V call is TRBV18, the J call TRBJ2-3, with D possibly being TRBD2 (5 bases). The CDR3 length is 15 residues. V lost 4 bases to trimming and J lost 3 bases, with 14 bases between them. CDR1 and CDR2 (germline): KGHSH, LQKENI. The CDR3 nucleotides read TGTGCCAGCTCACTTGGAGGTTTTTCGACAGATACGCAGTATTTT. It specifies CASSLGGFSTDTQYF.